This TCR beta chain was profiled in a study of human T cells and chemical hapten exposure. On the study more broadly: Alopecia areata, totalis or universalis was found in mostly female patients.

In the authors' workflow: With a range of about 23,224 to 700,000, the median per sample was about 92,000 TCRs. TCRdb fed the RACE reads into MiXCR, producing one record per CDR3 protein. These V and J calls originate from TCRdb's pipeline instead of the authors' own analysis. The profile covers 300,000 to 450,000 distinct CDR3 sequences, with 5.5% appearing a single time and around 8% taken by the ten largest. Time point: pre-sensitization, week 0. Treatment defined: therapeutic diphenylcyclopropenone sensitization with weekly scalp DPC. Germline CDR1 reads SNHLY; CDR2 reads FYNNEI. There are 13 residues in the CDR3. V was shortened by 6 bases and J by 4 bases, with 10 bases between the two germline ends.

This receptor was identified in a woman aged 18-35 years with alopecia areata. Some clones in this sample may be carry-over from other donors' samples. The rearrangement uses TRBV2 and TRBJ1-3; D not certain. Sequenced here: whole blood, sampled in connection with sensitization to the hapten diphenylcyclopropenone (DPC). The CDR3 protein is CASRRVLGNTIYF. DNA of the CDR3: TGTGCCAGCAGGAGAGTCCTAGGAAACACCATATATTTT.